Below are 19 T cell receptor beta chains sequenced from a single sample in a study of control samples from healthy donors and cancer patients (dated by TCRdb to the early 2020s). The library was generated by the immunoSEQ multiplex PCR assay. Not all clones reach the TCRdb copy of this immuneACCESS table, which keeps in-frame sequences only. Checked studies attribute under half of the gap to unresolved V genes and leave the rest unexplained. The sample table shows under 140,000 clones, and around nine tenths are seen once. The ten largest clones represent 3.7% of the sample. The sample taken for sequencing was PBMCs. The receptor set was obtained from a woman aged 55-69 years with lung cancer.

The chain recombines TRBV7-9 with TRBJ1-1; no clear D gene. From germline, CDR1 is SEHNR and CDR2 FQNEAQ (reference sequence). The CDR3 has 11 amino acids. V lost 1 base and J lost 5, with 2 bases in between. The CDR3 sequence is CASSLETEAFF. The CDR3 DNA reads as TGTGCCAGCAGCTTAGAAACTGAAGCTTTCTTT.

V is TRBV5-6 and J is TRBJ2-3; D could derive from TRBD1 or TRBD2 (6 bases each). Germline CDR1 is SGHDT and CDR2 is YYEEEE. The CDR3 sequence is 12 residues long. V lost 4 bases and J 9 bases, leaving 12 bases between the germline ends. For the CDR3, the DNA is TGTGCCAGCAGCCGGGAGAGGGGGACGCAGTATTTT. Protein: CASSRERGTQYF.

The chain recombines TRBV28 with TRBJ1-1, with a tentative D call TRBD1 (5 bases). Trimming pared 1 base from V and 4 bases from J, leaving 16 bases between. The germline V gene has CDR1 MDHEN and CDR2 SYDVKM. The CDR3 contains 16 residues. The CDR3 loop is CASSLLATAHFTEAFF. In nucleotides, the CDR3 is TGTGCCAGCAGTTTATTGGCGACAGCCCATTTCACTGAAGCTTTCTTT.

The chain is built from TRBV7-9 and TRBJ1-2; D not certain. Germline V gene lookup returns CDR1 SEHNR and CDR2 FQNEAQ (reference sequence). V shed 1 base and J shed 5 bases, with 5 bases lying between them. The CDR3 consists of 12 residues. This CDR3 reads CASSLDGYGYTF. The CDR3 bases are TGTGCCAGCAGCTTAGATGGTTATGGCTACACCTTC.

The chain's CDR3 is CASSARGPTDTQYF. The CDR3 bases are TGTGCCAGCAGCGCCAGGGGGCCGACAGATACGCAGTATTTT. This chain connects TRBV13 to TRBJ2-3; 8 bases are a match to TRBD1. V lost 5 bases and J lost 3; bases outside the gene matches: 4. CDR1 is PRHDT and CDR2 is FYEKMQ in the germline V gene (reference sequence). The CDR3 runs to 14 residues.

This chain uses TRBV28 with TRBJ1-1, with D tentatively TRBD1 (6 bases). CDR3 length: 13 amino acids. Germline V lookup: CDR1 MDHEN, CDR2 SYDVKM. With 5 bases removed from V and 1 base from J, the gap between germline ends came to 8 bases. The CDR3 sequence is CASSRGGNTEAFF. The CDR3 DNA reads as TGTGCCAGCAGTAGAGGGGGGAACACTGAAGCTTTCTTT.

This chain connects TRBV3-1 (or the pseudogene TRBV3-2) to TRBJ2-2; TRBD1 agrees at 11 bases. CDR1 and CDR2 (germline): LGHDT, YNNKEL (reference sequence). CDR3 length: 17 residues. After removal of 1 base from V and 7 bases from J, the junction contained 8 bases not matched to a gene. The CDR3 DNA reads TGTGCCAGCAGCCAAGGTCTGGGACAGGGGGTAGTCGGGGAGCTGTTTTTT. This codes for CASSQGLGQGVVGELFF.

The rearrangement uses TRBV4-1 and TRBJ2-3, with TRBD2 identical over 7 bases. Germline assignment: CDR1 MGHRA and CDR2 YSYEKL. The CDR3 covers 18 residues. After removal of 0 bases from V and 1 base from J, the junction contained 10 bases not matched to a gene. Written as DNA, the CDR3 is TGCGCCAGCAGCCAAGACAGCCCGGACGCGGGGGGCACAGATACGCAGTATTTT. Translating gives CASSQDSPDAGGTDTQYF.

The chain carries TRBV19 and TRBJ1-5, with no clear D. The ends were cut back, 2 bases at V and 0 bases at J, with 8 bases in the middle. CDR1 and CDR2 (germline): LNHDA, SQIVND (reference sequence). The CDR3 runs 15 residues. The CDR3 region has the DNA TGTGCCAGTAGTATAATTCACAATAGCAATCAGCCCCAGCATTTT. This sequence encodes CASSIIHNSNQPQHF.

The table lists this clone with a count of one. V gene TRBV9 combines with J gene TRBJ1-2; D gene unclear. With 4 bases removed from V and 7 bases from J, the gap between germline ends came to 14 bases. Germline CDR1 is SGDLS and CDR2 is YYNGEE. The CDR3 runs to 13 residues. The CDR3 region has the DNA TGTGCCAGCAGCCCCCTACGGGGTGGTGGCTACACCTTC. This codes for CASSPLRGGGYTF.

The gene calls are TRBV5-1 and TRBJ2-1; 10 bases match TRBD2. Germline assignment: CDR1 SGHRS and CDR2 YFSETQ. The junction had 4 bases not matched to a gene; V was cut back by 0 bases and J by 4 bases. The CDR3 has 16 amino acids. The CDR3, as DNA: TGCGCCAGCAGCTTGGCCGGTAGCGGGAGGTACAATGAGCAGTTCTTC. This translates into CASSLAGSGRYNEQFF. Full variable domain (remainder filled in from reference TRBV5-1 and TRBJ2-1): KAGVTQTPRYLIKTRGQQVTLSCSPISGHRSVSWYQQTPGQGLQFLFEYFSETQRNKGNFPGRFSGRQFSNSRSEMNVSTLELGDSALYLCASSLAGSGRYNEQFFGPGTRLTVL.

The chain uses TRBV7-9 and TRBJ1-1; 7 nucleotides line up with TRBD1. The CDR3 extends over 15 amino acids. Trimming at V came to 0 bases and at J to 5 bases, leaving 6 bases not matched to a gene. The germline V gene has CDR1 SEHNR and CDR2 FQNEAQ (reference sequence). The CDR3 region has the DNA TGTGCCAGCAGCTTAGCCGTGGGACAGTCAACTGAAGCTTTCTTT. Translation gives CASSLAVGQSTEAFF.

In this sample, this clone turned up once. The V and J genes are TRBV6-5 and TRBJ1-5; TRBD1 matches at 8 bases. CDR3 length: 14 residues. V trimming: 8 bases; J trimming: 3 bases; junction bases outside the gene matches: 6. CDR1 MNHEY and CDR2 SVGAGI come from the germline V gene. The CDR3, as DNA: TGTGCCAGCGACAGGACAGGGATCAATCAGCCCCAGCATTTT. Its translation: CASDRTGINQPQHF.

The CDR3 is CASKETGGTNQPQHF. CDR3 nucleotide sequence: TGTGCCAGCAAGGAGACAGGGGGAACGAATCAGCCCCAGCATTTT. The rearrangement uses TRBV6-5 and TRBJ1-5, with 9 bases fitting TRBD1. The germline V gene encodes CDR1 MNHEY and CDR2 SVGAGI. Germline trimming cut 7 bases from V and 4 bases from J; bases unmatched to any gene: 8. This CDR3 has 15 amino acids.

The J gene is TRBJ1-1, the V gene TRBV9; 8 bases align to TRBD1. This CDR3 has 15 residues. The trim removed 3 bases at V and 2 bases at J, leaving 6 bases unmatched. Per germline, CDR1 SGDLS and CDR2 YYNGEE. CDR3 residues: CASSEQGQGNTEAFF. The CDR3, as DNA: TGTGCCAGCAGCGAACAAGGACAGGGCAACACTGAAGCTTTCTTT.

The chain employs TRBV7-3 and TRBJ1-1; D perhaps matches TRBD1 (6 bases). V lost 3 bases and J 1 base, leaving 12 bases between the germline ends. This CDR3 is 15 amino acids long. CDR1 is SGHTA, CDR2 FQGTGA, per germline. The CDR3 DNA is TGTGCCAGCAGCTTGGGGGGCCGCGAGAACACTGAAGCTTTCTTT. Translation gives CASSLGGRENTEAFF.

This chain joins TRBV18 and TRBJ1-1, with TRBD1 matching 8 bases. V lost 4 bases and J lost 0; bases outside the gene matches: 4. The CDR3 is 15 residues long. From germline, CDR1 is KGHSH and CDR2 LQKENI. The chain's CDR3 is CASSRTTGVNTEAFF. CDR3 nucleotide sequence: TGTGCCAGCTCACGCACGACAGGGGTGAACACTGAAGCTTTCTTT.

This rearrangement joins TRBV4-2 to TRBJ2-7; TRBD2 matches 11 bases. V lost 2 bases to trimming and J lost 7 bases; unmatched junction nucleotides: 7. Germline CDR1 and CDR2: LGHNA and YNFKEQ. The CDR3 contains 15 residues. The CDR3 here is CASSQMTSGDLEQYF. The CDR3 nucleotides are TGTGCCAGCAGCCAAATGACTAGCGGGGATCTAGAGCAGTACTTC.

This chain connects TRBV6-5 to TRBJ2-7; TRBD1 agrees at 9 bases. V lost 9 bases, J lost 0 bases, and 6 bases stayed unmatched. The CDR3 sequence is 14 residues long. Germline V lookup: CDR1 MNHEY, CDR2 SVGAGI. The CDR3 protein is CASWDRVSSYEQYF. The CDR3, as DNA: TGTGCCAGTTGGGACAGGGTGAGCTCCTACGAGCAGTACTTC.